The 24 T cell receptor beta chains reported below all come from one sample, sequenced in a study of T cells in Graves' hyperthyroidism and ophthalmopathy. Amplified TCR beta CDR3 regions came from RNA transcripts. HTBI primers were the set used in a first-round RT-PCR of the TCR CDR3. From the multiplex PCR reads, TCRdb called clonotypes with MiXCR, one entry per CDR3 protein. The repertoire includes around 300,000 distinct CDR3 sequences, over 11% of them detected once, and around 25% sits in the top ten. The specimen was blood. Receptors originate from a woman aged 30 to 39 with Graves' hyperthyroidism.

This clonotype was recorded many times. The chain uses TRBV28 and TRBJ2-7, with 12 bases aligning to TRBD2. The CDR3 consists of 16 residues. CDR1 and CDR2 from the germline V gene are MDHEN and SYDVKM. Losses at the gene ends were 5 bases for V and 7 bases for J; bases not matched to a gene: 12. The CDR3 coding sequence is TGTGCCAGCAGTATAACCTTGACTAGCGGGAGAAGAGAGCAGTACTTC. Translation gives CASSITLTSGRREQYF.

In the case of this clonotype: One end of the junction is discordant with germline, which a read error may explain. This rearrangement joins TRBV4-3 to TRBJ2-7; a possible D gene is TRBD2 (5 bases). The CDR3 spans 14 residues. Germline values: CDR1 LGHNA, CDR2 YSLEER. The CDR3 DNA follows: TGCGCCAGCAGCCTTAGCGAGAGCTCCTGCGAGCAGTACTTC. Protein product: CASSLSESSCEQYF.

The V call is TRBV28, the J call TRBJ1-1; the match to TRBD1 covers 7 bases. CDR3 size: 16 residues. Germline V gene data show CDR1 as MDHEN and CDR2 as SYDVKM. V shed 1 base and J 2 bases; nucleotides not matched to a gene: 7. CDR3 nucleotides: TGTGCCAGCAGTTTATTCTCGACAGGGCGTAACACTGAAGCTTTCTTT. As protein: CASSLFSTGRNTEAFF.

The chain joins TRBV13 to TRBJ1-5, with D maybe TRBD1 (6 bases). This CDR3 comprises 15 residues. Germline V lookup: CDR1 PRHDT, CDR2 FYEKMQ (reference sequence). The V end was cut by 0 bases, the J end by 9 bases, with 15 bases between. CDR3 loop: CASSLGGQGISPQHF. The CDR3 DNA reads TGTGCCAGCAGCTTAGGAGGGCAGGGGATTTCGCCCCAGCATTTT.

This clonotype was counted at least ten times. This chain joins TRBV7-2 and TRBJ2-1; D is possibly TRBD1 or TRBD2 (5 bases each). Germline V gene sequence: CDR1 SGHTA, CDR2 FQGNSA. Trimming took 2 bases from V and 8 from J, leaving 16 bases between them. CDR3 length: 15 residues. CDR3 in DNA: TGTGCCAGCAGCTTATCAGCGGAAGGGGTGCATGAGCAGTTCTTC. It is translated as CASSLSAEGVHEQFF.

The CDR3 spells CASSYSFPGRQNYEQYF. Written as DNA, the CDR3 is TGTGCCAGCAGTTACTCCTTTCCGGGACGACAAAACTACGAGCAGTACTTC. The rearrangement joins TRBV6-6 to TRBJ2-7, with D perhaps being TRBD1 or TRBD2 (5 bases each). Trimming stripped 0 bases from V and 3 bases from J, with 18 bases between. CDR3 length equals 17 residues. The germline CDR1 and CDR2 sequences are MNHNY and SVGAGI (reference sequence).

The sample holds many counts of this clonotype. The CDR3 DNA reads as TGTGCCAGCAGCTCCCCCGGGGGGCCCCAGCATTTT. Translated: CASSSPGGPQHF. The chain joins TRBV11-2 to TRBJ1-5; D might be TRBD1 (5 bases). V lost 4 bases and J 9 bases, leaving 10 bases between the germline ends. This CDR3 comprises 12 residues. Germline V CDR1 and CDR2: SGHAT, FQNNGV.

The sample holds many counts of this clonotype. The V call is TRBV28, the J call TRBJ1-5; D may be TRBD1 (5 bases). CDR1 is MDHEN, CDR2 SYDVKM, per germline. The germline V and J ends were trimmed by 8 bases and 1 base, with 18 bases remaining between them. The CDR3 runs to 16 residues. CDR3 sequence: CASFKLTALSNQPQHF. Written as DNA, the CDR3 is TGTGCCAGCTTCAAACTGACAGCTTTAAGCAATCAGCCCCAGCATTTT. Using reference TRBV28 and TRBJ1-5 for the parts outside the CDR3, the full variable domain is DVKVTQSSRYLVKRTGEKVFLECVQDMDHENMFWYRQDPGLGLRLIYFSYDVKMKEKGDIPEGYSVSREKKERFSLILESASTNQTSMYLCASFKLTALSNQPQHFGDGTRLSIL.

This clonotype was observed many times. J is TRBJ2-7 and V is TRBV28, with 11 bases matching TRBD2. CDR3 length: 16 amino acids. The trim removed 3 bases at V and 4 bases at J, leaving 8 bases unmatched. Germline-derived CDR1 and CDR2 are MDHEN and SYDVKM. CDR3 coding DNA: TGTGCCAGCAGTTTCGAGATAGCGGGAGGGTCGTACGAGCAGTACTTC. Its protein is CASSFEIAGGSYEQYF.

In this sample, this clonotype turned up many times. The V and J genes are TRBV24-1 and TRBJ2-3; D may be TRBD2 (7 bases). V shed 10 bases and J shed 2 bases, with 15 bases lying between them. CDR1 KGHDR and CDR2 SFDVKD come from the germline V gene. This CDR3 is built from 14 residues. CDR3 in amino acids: CATNTGGPTDTQYF. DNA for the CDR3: TGTGCCACAAATACGGGGGGCCCCACAGATACGCAGTATTTT.

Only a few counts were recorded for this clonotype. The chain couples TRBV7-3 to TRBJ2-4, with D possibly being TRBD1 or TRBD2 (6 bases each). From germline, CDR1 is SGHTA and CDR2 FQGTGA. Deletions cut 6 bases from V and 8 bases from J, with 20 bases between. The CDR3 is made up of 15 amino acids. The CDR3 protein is CASRRGGLQRDIQYF. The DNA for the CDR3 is TGTGCCAGCAGGCGAGGGGGGCTACAGAGGGACATTCAGTACTTC.

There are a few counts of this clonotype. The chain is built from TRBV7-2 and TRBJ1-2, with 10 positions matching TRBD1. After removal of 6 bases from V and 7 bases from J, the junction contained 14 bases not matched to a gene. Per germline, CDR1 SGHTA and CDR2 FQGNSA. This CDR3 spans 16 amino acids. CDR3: CASSFRDRGIIGGYTF. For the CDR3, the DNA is TGTGCCAGCAGTTTCCGGGACAGGGGCATAATCGGTGGCTACACCTTC.

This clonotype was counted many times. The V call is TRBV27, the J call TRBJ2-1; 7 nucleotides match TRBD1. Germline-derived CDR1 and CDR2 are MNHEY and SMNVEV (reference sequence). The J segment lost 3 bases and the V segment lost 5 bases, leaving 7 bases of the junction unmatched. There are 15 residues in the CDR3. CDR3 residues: CASSLQGNGYNEQFF. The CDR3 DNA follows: TGTGCCAGCAGTCTACAGGGGAATGGCTACAATGAGCAGTTCTTC.

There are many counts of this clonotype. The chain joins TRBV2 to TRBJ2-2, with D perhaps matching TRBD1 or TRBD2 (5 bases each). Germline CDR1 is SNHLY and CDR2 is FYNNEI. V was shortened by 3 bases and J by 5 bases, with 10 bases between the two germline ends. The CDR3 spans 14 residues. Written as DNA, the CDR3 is TGTGCCAGCAGTGAGGACGGGACGACCGGGGAGCTGTTTTTT. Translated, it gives CASSEDGTTGELFF.

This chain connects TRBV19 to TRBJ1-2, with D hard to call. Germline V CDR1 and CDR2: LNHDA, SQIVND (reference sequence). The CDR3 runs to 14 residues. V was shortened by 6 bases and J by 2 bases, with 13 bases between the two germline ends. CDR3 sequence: CASRRLQGNYGYTF. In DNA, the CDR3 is TGTGCCAGTAGGCGACTTCAAGGGAACTATGGCTACACCTTC.

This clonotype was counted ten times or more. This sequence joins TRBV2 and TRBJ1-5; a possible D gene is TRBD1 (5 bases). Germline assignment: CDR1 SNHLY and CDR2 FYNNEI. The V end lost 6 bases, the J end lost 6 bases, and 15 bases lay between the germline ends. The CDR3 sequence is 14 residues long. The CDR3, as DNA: TGTGCCAGCAGGCAGGGTCTCGGGCCTCAGCCCCAGCATTTT. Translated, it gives CASRQGLGPQPQHF. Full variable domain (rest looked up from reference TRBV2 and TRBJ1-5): EPEVTQTPSHQVTQMGQEVILRCVPISNHLYFYWYRQILGQKVEFLVSFYNNEISEKSEIFDDQFSVERPDGSNFTLKIRSTKLEDSAMYFCASRQGLGPQPQHFGDGTRLSIL.

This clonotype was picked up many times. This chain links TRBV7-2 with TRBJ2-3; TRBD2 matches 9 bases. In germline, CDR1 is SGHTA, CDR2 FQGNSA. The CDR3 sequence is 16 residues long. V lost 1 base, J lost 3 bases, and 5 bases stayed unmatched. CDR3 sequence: CASSLDRLAVTDTQYF. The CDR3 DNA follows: TGTGCCAGCAGCTTAGACAGACTAGCGGTAACAGATACGCAGTATTTT.

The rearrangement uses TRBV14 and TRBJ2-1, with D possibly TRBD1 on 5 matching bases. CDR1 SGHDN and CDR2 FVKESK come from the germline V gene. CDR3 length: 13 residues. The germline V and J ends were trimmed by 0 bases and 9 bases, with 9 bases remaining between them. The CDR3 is CASSQDQGGEQFF. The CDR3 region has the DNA TGTGCCAGCAGCCAAGATCAGGGTGGTGAGCAGTTCTTC.

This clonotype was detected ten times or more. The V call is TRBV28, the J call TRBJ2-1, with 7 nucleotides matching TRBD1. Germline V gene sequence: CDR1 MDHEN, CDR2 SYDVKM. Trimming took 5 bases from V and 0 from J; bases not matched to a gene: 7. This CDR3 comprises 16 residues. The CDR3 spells CASSPPRGLSYNEQFF. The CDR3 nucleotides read TGTGCCAGCAGTCCCCCGAGGGGGCTCTCCTACAATGAGCAGTTCTTC.

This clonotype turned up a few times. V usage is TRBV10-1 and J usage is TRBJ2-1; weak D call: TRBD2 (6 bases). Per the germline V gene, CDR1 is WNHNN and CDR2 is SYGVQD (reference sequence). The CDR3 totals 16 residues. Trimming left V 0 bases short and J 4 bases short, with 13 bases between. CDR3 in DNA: TGCGCCAGCAGTGAGTCGGGCCTAGCGAGATACAATGAGCAGTTCTTC. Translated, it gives CASSESGLARYNEQFF.

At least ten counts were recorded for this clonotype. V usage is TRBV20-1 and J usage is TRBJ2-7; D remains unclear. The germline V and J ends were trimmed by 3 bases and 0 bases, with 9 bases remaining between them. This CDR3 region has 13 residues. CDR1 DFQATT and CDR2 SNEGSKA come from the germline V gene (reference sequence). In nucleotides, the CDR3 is TGCAGTGCTAGGTCGACGGGCTCCTACGAGCAGTACTTC. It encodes CSARSTGSYEQYF.

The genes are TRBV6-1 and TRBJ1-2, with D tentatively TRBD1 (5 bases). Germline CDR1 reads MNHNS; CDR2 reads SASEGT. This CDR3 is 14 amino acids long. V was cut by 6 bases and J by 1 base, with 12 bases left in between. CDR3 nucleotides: TGTGCCAGCAGCCGCCCTGGGGGTAACTATGGCTACACCTTC. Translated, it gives CASSRPGGNYGYTF.

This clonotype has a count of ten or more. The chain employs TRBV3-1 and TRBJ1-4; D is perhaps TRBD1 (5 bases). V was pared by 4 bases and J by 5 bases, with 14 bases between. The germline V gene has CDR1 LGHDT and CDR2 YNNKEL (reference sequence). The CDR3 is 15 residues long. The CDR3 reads CASSPPGLRNEKLFF. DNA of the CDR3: TGTGCCAGCAGCCCACCGGGACTACGGAATGAAAAACTGTTTTTT.

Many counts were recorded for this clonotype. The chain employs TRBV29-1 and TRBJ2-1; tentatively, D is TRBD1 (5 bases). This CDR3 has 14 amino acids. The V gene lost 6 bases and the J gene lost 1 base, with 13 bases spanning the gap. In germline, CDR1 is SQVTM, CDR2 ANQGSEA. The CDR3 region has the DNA TGCAGCGTCAGGGCCCGTCCATCCTACAATGAGCAGTTCTTC. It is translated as CSVRARPSYNEQFF.